The 3 T cell receptor beta chains presented below share a single source sample, sequenced in a study of T cells after posttransplantation cyclophosphamide. The assay was immunoSEQ multiplex PCR, and TCRdb's table has in-frame clones only and misses some. The sample records 9,500 to 15,000 clones, around 81% being singletons. Control samples came 1 year after myeloablative marrow transplants with methotrexate plus calcineurin inhibitor. The sample in question was PBMCs, obtained 367 days after allogeneic stem cell transplant with calcineurin inhibitor and methotrexate. The receptor source for this set is a male patient between 25 and 40 years old who received an allogeneic stem cell transplant from an unrelated donor, was CMV-positive, and had acute GVHD only. Some T cells may trace back to the graft donor.

The gene calls are TRBV5-1 and TRBJ1-3; TRBD1 is a possible D gene (6 bases). Germline-derived CDR1 and CDR2 are SGHRS and YFSETQ. This CDR3 contains 17 residues. V lost 0 bases, J lost 4 bases, and 17 bases lay in between. Here the CDR3 DNA reads TGCGCCAGCAGCTTGGTCTCTACAGGGTCTTTAGGAAACACCATATATTTT. Its protein is CASSLVSTGSLGNTIYF.

A note on this clone: This same CDR3 is encoded by further DNA sequences in the sample. The chain is built from TRBV19 and TRBJ2-7, with D uncertain. The CDR3 has 14 residues. V lost 1 base to trimming and J lost 4 bases, with 11 bases between them. Looked up from germline, CDR1 is LNHDA and CDR2 is SQIVND (reference sequence). CDR3 DNA sequence: TGTGCCAGTAGTATAGGAGGAATCTCTTACGAGCAGTACTTC. Its protein is CASSIGGISYEQYF.

The chain uses TRBV5-1 and TRBJ2-1; TRBD2 matches 11 bases. In germline, CDR1 is SGHRS, CDR2 YFSETQ. V shed 4 bases, J shed 5 bases, and the junction held 14 bases outside the gene matches. The CDR3 totals 18 residues. CDR3 region: CASSGVAGGFNVDNEQFF. In nucleotides, the CDR3 is TGCGCCAGCAGCGGTGTAGCGGGGGGGTTTAACGTCGACAATGAGCAGTTCTTC.